The 11 T cell receptor beta chains in this list originate from one sample, sequenced in a study of blood T cell repertoires in COVID-19. TCRdb's copy holds only in-frame clones and misses some; the assay was immunoSEQ multiplex PCR. Of a few hundred thousand clones in the sample, roughly 91% were seen once. The sequencing sample was made of PBMCs or T cells enriched from blood (not recorded which). The receptors were sampled from a woman aged 55-70 years who had recovered from COVID-19.

The chain carries TRBV5-6 and TRBJ2-2; 7 nucleotides align to TRBD2. The CDR3 totals 15 residues. The V segment lost 5 bases and the J segment 1 base; nucleotides outside the gene matches: 5. CDR1 is SGHDT and CDR2 is YYEEEE in the germline V gene. CDR3 sequence: CASSRGLQNTGELFF. Written as DNA, the CDR3 is TGTGCCAGCAGTCGGGGACTACAGAACACCGGGGAGCTGTTTTTT.

The table lists this clone with a few counts. DNA of the CDR3: TGTGCCAGCAGCACCCAGGGGGCAAAGGAAAAACTGTTTTTT. It is translated as CASSTQGAKEKLFF. The V and J genes are TRBV9 and TRBJ1-4; 8 nucleotides agree with TRBD1. This CDR3 has 14 amino acids. Germline CDR1 SGDLS, CDR2 YYNGEE. J gave up 8 bases and V 4 bases, and 7 bases lay outside the gene matches.

This rearrangement joins TRBV29-1 to TRBJ1-2; D possibly corresponds to TRBD1 (5 bases). Germline lookup yields CDR1 SQVTM and CDR2 ANQGSEA. Trimming took off 3 bases at V and 2 bases at J, with 10 bases between the two ends. The CDR3 runs 13 residues. The CDR3 loop reads CSVDRGYNYGYTF. In DNA, the CDR3 is TGCAGCGTTGACCGGGGGTACAACTATGGCTACACCTTC.

This chain connects TRBV10-3 to TRBJ2-7; 14 bases are a match to TRBD2. The CDR3 extends over 17 amino acids. V was pared by 10 bases and J by 1 base, with 12 bases of the junction left unmatched. Looked up from germline, CDR1 is ENHRY and CDR2 is SYGVKD. CDR3 DNA: TGTGCCACGACCGGACTAGCGGGAGGTCGGAGTTCCTACGAGCAGTACTTC. Translated, it gives CATTGLAGGRSSYEQYF.

V and J are TRBV5-1 and TRBJ2-3; 12 bases line up with TRBD2. This CDR3 has 15 residues. After removal of 5 bases from V and 2 bases from J, the junction contained 3 bases not matched to a gene. From germline, CDR1 is SGHRS and CDR2 YFSETQ. For the CDR3, the DNA is TGCGCCAGCAGACGACTAGCGGGGGACACAGATACGCAGTATTTT. It codes for CASRRLAGDTDTQYF.

This chain connects TRBV7-3 to TRBJ2-5; 9 bases fit TRBD2. The CDR3 spans 16 residues. Trimming took 5 bases from V and 1 from J; bases not matched to a gene: 8. CDR1 and CDR2 (germline): SGHTA, FQGTGA. Written as DNA, the CDR3 is TGTGCCAGCAGCCCGACCGGACTAGCGCCCCAAGAGACCCAGTACTTC. As protein: CASSPTGLAPQETQYF.

CDR3 region: CASSLLITGDEQFF. CDR3 in DNA: TGTGCCAGCAGCCTCCTCATCACGGGGGATGAGCAGTTCTTC. The V and J genes are TRBV7-2 and TRBJ2-1, with D possibly matching TRBD2 (6 bases). Germline V gives CDR1 SGHTA, CDR2 FQGNSA. The length of the CDR3 is 14 residues. Trimming removed 5 bases at V and 8 bases at J, with 16 bases between.

The rearrangement uses TRBV24-1 and TRBJ1-1, with 11 nucleotides matching TRBD1. Germline CDR1 KGHDR, CDR2 SFDVKD. After removal of 7 bases from V and 4 bases from J, the junction contained 4 bases not matched to a gene. The CDR3 contains 14 residues. The DNA of the CDR3 is TGTGCCACCAGGACCGGGACAGGGGGCACTGAAGCTTTCTTT. Amino acids: CATRTGTGGTEAFF.

This chain uses TRBV6-2 or TRBV6-3 with TRBJ2-6; 10 positions match TRBD1. This CDR3 contains 18 residues. Germline CDR1 reads MNHEY; CDR2 reads SVGEGT. V gave up 4 bases and J gave up 2 bases; unmatched junction bases: 8. The CDR3 DNA reads TGTGCCAGCAGTTCCGACAGGGGGCGTTGGGCTGGGGCCAACGTCCTGACTTTC. Protein product: CASSSDRGRWAGANVLTF.

This chain joins TRBV30 and TRBJ1-2, with TRBD1 as a possible D gene (6 bases). The V gene's germline CDR1 is GTSNPN and CDR2 SVGIG (reference sequence). Trimming stripped 1 base from V and 0 bases from J, with 9 bases between. The CDR3 extends over 14 amino acids. CDR3 amino acids: CAWSAGQTNYGYTF. The CDR3 DNA follows: TGTGCCTGGAGTGCCGGACAGACTAACTATGGCTACACCTTC.

The V gene is TRBV7-9, the J gene TRBJ1-1; possibly TRBD1 for D (6 bases). Between the trimmed V and J ends, which lost 6 bases and 3 bases, there was a span of 11 bases. The CDR3 is made up of 13 amino acids. Germline-derived CDR1 and CDR2 are SEHNR and FQNEAQ (reference sequence). CDR3 residues: CASSRQEYTEAFF. CDR3 DNA sequence: TGTGCCAGCAGTCGACAGGAGTACACTGAAGCTTTCTTT.